This TCR beta chain was sequenced during a study of T cells in Graves' hyperthyroidism and ophthalmopathy (dated by TCRdb to between 2018 and 2021). Study-wide context: Peripheral blood samples were taken at the time of initial diagnosis, prior to any treatment. The approximately 98 discovery patients were randomly divided into training and test sets at a 7:3 ratio. Once sampling was done, hyperthyroidism patients were given methimazole at a starting dose of 30 mg daily, whereas ophthalmopathy patients were given high-dose intravenous methylprednisolone. A discovery cohort of 95 to 100 patients, approximately 44 with Graves' ophthalmopathy and 57 with stable Graves' hyperthyroidism, was used to find distinguishing TCR V-J signatures. TCR Vbeta CDR3 sequencing of some 140 peripheral blood samples (roughly 41 ophthalmopathy, 75 to 85 hyperthyroidism and roughly 17 progressor patients) is reported in the paper. Prospective prediction of ophthalmopathy was tested in an independent validation cohort of approximately 18 hyperthyroidism patients and 17 patients who later progressed to ophthalmopathy. Thyroid tissue and blood T-cell repertoires from roughly six Graves' hyperthyroidism patients were also compared in the study. The investigation overall reported the following: No statistical method was used to set the sample size in advance, and investigators knew the group allocation. In validation, progression to ophthalmopathy was predicted by the model with 70.59% sensitivity and under 85% specificity, a median of roughly 6 months before onset. In cross-validation, a model built on a 13 V-J signature told ophthalmopathy apart from stable hyperthyroidism with about 90% sensitivity and roughly 81% specificity, and in testing the same model reached 80%/75%. Most expanded thyroid clonotypes (frequency above 0.001) were also found in blood, which suggests that blood repertoires may mirror thyroid immune responses.

Stable Graves' hyperthyroidism was defined as no progression to ophthalmopathy during 18 months of follow-up. Hyperthyroidism patients were newly diagnosed, had a disease duration of under 2 months, and were aged 18 to 65 years. Exclusion was applied to patients with uncontrolled infections, other autoimmune diseases, pregnancy or lactation. Diagnoses relied on clinical symptoms, serum thyroxine and TRAb, thyroid ultrasound and orbital computed tomography. PBMCs were separated from roughly 9.3 ml of fresh peripheral blood using Ficoll-Paque density gradient centrifugation. Total RNA was extracted using Trizol reagent, and RNA quality was assessed on an Agilent 2100 Bioanalyzer. This clonotype has more than one count but fewer than ten. Which antigen it targets is not known. Base qualities are not provided; no much larger clone lies one nucleotide away. For this chain, trimming is 2 bases at the V end and 2 bases at the J end, and the number of junction bases without a gene match is 13. The CDR3 runs 18 amino acids, cysteine and phenylalanine included. The DNA shown is the 54-base CDR3, in frame from base 1. CDR1 and CDR2, per the germline V gene, are MNHEY and SVGAGI.

Amplification of TCR beta CDR3 regions was carried out from RNA transcripts. The TCR CDR3 was subjected to a first round of RT-PCR using the HTBI primer set and the Qiagen OneStep RT-PCR kit. The libraries were constructed in a second round of multiplex PCR and then size-selected and purified. The libraries were sequenced on an Illumina HiSeq2000 using paired-end 100 bp reads. Processing in the source paper ran as follows. SOAPnuke was used to process the raw data, removing reads that contained adapters or uncalled bases, had a mean Phred below 15, or lacked an exact match to the constant primer or identifier. COPE v1.2.5 was used to merge high-quality paired reads, and clonotypes were defined as unique nucleotide sequences. Clonotypes were aligned to IMGT TRBV, TRBD and TRBJ reference segments using MiTCR v1.1. The analysis was restricted to V-J combinations with a frequency above 0.0001, which together covered just over 98% of the repertoires. A TCS score was defined as the ratio between F50 (clonal expansion) and ExV (chaos), using BLOSUM62-based TCRdist between CDR3 peptides within each V-J. Welch's t-statistics and random forest reduced around 520 V-J features to 13, which were used in a naive Bayes classifier (R e1071). Using fastp trimming at Q25 and MiXCR clonotype assembly, TCRdb reanalyzed the public sequencing data and kept in-frame beta chains. Every entry covers one CDR3 protein and lists the most common genes and DNA from its rows. The V and J calls here are based on TCRdb, not the publication. Counted in this sample were about 380,000 distinct CDR3 sequences; approximately 15% of them appeared once. More than 9.5% of the sample belongs to the ten largest clones.

Specimen: blood. The V and J segments used are TRBV6-5 and TRBJ2-3, and 7 junction bases match TRBD2. This clonotype was obtained from a woman in her sixties or seventies with Graves' hyperthyroidism. The CDR3 region reads CASSYPGRGGGHTDTQYF. The sequenced DNA: TGTGCCAGCAGTTACCCCGGTAGGGGCGGGGGTCACACAGATACGCAGTATTTT.